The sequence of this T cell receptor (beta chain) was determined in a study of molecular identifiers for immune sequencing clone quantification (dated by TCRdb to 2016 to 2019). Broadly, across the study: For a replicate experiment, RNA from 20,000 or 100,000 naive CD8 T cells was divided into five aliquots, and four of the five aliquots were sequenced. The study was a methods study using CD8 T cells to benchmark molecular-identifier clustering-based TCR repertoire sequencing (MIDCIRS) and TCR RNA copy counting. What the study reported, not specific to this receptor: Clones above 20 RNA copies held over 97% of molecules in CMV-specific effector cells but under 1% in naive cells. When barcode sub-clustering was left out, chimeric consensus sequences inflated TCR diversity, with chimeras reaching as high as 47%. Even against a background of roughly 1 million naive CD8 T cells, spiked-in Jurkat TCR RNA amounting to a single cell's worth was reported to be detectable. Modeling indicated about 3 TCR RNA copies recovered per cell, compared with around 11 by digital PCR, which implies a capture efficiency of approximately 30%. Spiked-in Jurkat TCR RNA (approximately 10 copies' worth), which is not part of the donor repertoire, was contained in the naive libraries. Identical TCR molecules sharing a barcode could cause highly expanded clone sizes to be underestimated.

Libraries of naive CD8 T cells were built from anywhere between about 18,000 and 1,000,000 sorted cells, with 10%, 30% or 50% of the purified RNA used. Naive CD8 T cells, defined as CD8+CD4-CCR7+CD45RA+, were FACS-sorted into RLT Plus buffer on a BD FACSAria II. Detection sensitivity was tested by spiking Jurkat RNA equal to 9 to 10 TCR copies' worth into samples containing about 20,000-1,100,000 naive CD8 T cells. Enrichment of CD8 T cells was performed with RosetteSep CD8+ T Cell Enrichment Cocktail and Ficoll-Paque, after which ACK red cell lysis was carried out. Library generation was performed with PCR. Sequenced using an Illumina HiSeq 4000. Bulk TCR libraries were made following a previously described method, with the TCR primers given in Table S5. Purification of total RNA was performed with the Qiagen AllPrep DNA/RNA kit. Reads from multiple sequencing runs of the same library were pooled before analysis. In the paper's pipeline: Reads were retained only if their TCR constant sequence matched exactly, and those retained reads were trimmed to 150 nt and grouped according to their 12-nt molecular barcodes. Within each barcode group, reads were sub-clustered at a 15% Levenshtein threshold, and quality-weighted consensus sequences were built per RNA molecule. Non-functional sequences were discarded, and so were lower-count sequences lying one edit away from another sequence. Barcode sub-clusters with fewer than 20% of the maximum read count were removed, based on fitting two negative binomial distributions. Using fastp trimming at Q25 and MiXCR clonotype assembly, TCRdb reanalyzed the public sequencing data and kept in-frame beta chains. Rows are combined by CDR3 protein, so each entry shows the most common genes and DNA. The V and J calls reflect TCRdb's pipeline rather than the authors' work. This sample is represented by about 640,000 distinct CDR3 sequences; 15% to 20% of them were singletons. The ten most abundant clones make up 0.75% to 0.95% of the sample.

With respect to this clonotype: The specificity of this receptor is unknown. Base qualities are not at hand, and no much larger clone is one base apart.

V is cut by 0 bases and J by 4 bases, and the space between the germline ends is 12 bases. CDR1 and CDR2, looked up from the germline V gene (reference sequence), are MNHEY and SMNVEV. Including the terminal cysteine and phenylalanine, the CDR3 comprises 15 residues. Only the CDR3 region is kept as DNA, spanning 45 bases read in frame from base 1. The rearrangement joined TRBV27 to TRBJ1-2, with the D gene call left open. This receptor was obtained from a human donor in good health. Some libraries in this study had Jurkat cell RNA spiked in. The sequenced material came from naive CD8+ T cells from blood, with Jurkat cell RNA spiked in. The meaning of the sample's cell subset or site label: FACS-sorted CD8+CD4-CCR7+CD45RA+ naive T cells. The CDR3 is CASSLSAESGYGYTF. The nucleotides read TGTGCCAGCAGTTTATCGGCGGAATCAGGCTATGGCTACACCTTC.